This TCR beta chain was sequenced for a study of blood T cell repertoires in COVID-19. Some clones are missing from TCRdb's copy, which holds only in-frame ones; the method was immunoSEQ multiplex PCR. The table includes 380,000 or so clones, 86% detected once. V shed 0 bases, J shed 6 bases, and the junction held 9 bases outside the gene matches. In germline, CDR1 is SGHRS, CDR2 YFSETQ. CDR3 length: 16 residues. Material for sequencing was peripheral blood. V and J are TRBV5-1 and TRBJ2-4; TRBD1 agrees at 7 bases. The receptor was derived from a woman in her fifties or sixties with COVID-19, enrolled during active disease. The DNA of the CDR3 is TGCGCCAGCAGCTTGGCCGAGACAGGGTACAGAAACATTCAGTACTTC. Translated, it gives CASSLAETGYRNIQYF.